This paragraph covers one T cell receptor (beta chain) sequence. This record belongs to a study of blood T cell repertoires in COVID-19. Living in 25 or so US areas, the participants were between roughly 18 and 89 years of age. Participant reports of clinical history set cohort assignment. Generated by immunoSEQ multiplex PCR, the TCRdb table keeps only in-frame clones and is missing some. The sample consists of a few hundred thousand clones, more than 70% of them appearing once. The CDR3 runs to 14 residues. Unmatched junction bases numbered 3, after V lost 4 bases and J lost 4 bases. Germline lookup yields CDR1 SGHRS and CDR2 YFSETQ.

The TCR originated in a woman aged 40-49 years with acute COVID-19. The rearrangement joins TRBV5-1 to TRBJ2-3, with TRBD2 matching over 10 bases. Specimen: PBMCs or T cells enriched from blood (not recorded which). Written as DNA, the CDR3 is TGCGCCAGCAGCCCTCTAGCGGGAGCAGATACGCAGTATTTT. This translates into CASSPLAGADTQYF.